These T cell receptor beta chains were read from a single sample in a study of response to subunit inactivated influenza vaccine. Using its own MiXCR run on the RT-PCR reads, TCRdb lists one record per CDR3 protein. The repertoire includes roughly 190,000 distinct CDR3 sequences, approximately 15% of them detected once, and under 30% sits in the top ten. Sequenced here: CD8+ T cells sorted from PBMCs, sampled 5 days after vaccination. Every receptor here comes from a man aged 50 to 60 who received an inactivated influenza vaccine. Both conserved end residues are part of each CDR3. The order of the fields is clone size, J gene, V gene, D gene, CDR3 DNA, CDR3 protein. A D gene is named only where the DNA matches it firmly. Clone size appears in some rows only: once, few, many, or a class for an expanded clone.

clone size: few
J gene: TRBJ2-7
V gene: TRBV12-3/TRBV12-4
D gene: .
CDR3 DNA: TGTGCCTGTGGCGGATCGTACTACGAGCAGTACTTC
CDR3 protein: CACGGSYYEQYF

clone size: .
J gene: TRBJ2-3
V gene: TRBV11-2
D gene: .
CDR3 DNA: TGTGCCAGCAGCTTATATCGGAGCACAGATACGCAGTATTTT
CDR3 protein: CASSLYRSTDTQYF

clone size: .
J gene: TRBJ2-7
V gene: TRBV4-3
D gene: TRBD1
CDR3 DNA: TGCGCCAGCAGCCAGACGACAGGGGGCTTGTACGAGCAGTACTTC
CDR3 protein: CASSQTTGGLYEQYF

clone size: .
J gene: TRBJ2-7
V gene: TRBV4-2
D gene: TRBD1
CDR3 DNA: TGTGCCAGCAGCCAGGGGACAGGGAACCACGAGCAGTACTTC
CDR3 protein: CASSQGTGNHEQYF

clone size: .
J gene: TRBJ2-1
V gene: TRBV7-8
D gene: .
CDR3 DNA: TGTGCCAGCAGCCCCGGGACTCGTGGCGATGAGCAGTTCTTC
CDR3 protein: CASSPGTRGDEQFF

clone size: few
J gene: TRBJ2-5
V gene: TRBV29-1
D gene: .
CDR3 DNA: TGCAGTGGAGTCCGGTCAGGTTGGACCCAGTACTTC
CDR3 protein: CSGVRSGWTQYF

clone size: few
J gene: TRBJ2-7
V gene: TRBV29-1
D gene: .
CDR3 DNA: TGCAGCATACGGGTCAGCATCTACGAGCAGTACTTC
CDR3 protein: CSIRVSIYEQYF

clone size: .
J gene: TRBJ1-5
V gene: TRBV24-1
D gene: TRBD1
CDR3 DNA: TGTGCCACCAGTCCACAGGGGGCGGGCAATCAGCCCCAGCATTTT
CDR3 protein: CATSPQGAGNQPQHF

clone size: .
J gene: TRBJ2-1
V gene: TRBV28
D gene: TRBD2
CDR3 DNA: TGTGCCACCACGGGACTAGCGGGAGTCAATGAGCAGTTCTTC
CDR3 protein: CATTGLAGVNEQFF

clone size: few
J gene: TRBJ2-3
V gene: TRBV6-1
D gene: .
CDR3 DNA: TGTGCCAGCAGGACACTAACTTACCGGGCAGATACGCAGTATTTT
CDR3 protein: CASRTLTYRADTQYF

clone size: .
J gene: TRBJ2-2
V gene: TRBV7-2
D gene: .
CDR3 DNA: TGTGCCAGCAGCTACGGCAGATACACCGGGGAGCTGTTTTTT
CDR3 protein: CASSYGRYTGELFF

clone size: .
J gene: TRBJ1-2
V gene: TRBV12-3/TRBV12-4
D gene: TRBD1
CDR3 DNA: TGTGCCAGCAGTGACAGGGTTGATGGCTACACCTTC
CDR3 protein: CASSDRVDGYTF

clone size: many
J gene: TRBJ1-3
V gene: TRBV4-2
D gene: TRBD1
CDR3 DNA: TGTGCCAGCAGCCAAGATAGGGCAGGGGGCCGACTCTCTGGAAACACCATATATTTT
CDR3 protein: CASSQDRAGGRLSGNTIYF